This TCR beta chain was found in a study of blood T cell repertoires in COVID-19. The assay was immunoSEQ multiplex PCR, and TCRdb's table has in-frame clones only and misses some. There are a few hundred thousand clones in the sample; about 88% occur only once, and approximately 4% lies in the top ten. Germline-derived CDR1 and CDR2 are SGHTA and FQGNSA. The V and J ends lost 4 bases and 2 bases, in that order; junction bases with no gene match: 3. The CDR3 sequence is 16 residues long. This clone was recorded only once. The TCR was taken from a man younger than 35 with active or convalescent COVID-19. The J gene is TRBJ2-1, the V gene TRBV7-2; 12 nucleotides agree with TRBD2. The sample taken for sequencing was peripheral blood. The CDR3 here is CASSSTSGRPYNEQFF. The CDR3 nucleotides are TGTGCCAGCAGCTCCACTAGCGGGAGGCCCTACAATGAGCAGTTCTTC.